The 17 T cell receptor beta chains below were found in one sample sequenced in a study of cytomegalovirus exposure and HLA in healthy donors. With 60 Vbeta and 13 Jbeta primers, the PCR was carried out. TCRdb's copy holds only in-frame clones and misses some; the assay was immunoSEQ multiplex PCR. The table lists approximately 190,000 clones, 82% of them singletons, with roughly 0.098% in the top ten. The sequenced sample was PBMCs. The receptors were gathered from a boy aged 2 to 10 in good health and CMV-seronegative.

This CDR3 is CASSQTGLAADTQYF. The CDR3 DNA reads TGCGCCAGCAGCCAAACGGGACTAGCCGCCGATACGCAGTATTTT. The rearrangement links TRBV4-1 to TRBJ2-3, with 9 positions matching TRBD2. Germline V lookup: CDR1 MGHRA, CDR2 YSYEKL. V gave up 2 bases and J gave up 6 bases; unmatched junction bases: 6. The CDR3 runs to 15 residues.

The rearrangement uses TRBV19 and TRBJ1-1; 9 bases fit TRBD1. The ends lost 6 bases at V and 4 bases at J; junction bases unmatched: 3. The CDR3 runs 13 residues. Germline V gene data show CDR1 as LNHDA and CDR2 as SQIVND (reference sequence). CDR3 nucleotides: TGTGCCAGTAGGGTGACAGGGGGCACTGAAGCTTTCTTT. Translation gives CASRVTGGTEAFF.

The rearrangement uses TRBV11-2 and TRBJ1-2, with D possibly matching TRBD1 (5 bases). Germline CDR1 SGHAT, CDR2 FQNNGV. This CDR3 contains 13 residues. Deletions cut 1 base from V and 6 bases from J, with 9 bases between. Here the CDR3 reads CASSLGQLNGYTF. The CDR3 region has the DNA TGTGCCAGCAGCTTAGGACAGTTAAATGGCTACACCTTC.

The CDR3 is CASSPVRGTEAFF. The CDR3 nucleotides are TGCGCCAGCAGCCCCGTCAGGGGCACTGAAGCTTTCTTT. The chain recombines TRBV4-1 with TRBJ1-1, with D possibly being TRBD1 (6 bases). Trimming took off 4 bases at V and 4 bases at J, with 10 bases between the two ends. This CDR3 has 13 residues. Germline loops: CDR1 MGHRA, CDR2 YSYEKL.

The chain recombines TRBV5-1 with TRBJ2-1; 13 bases are a match to TRBD2. CDR1 and CDR2 from the germline V gene are SGHRS and YFSETQ. There are 17 residues in the CDR3. Unmatched junction bases numbered 7, after V lost 3 bases and J lost 4 bases. The CDR3 nucleotides are TGCGCCAGCAGCTGGGGACTAGCGGGAAGCCAATACAATGAGCAGTTCTTC. As protein: CASSWGLAGSQYNEQFF.

In this sample, this clone turned up a few times. The V and J genes are TRBV5-8 and TRBJ1-1; the D is unclear. V dropped 4 bases and J dropped 1 base, with 29 bases sitting between them. This CDR3 comprises 20 residues. Looked up from germline, CDR1 is SGHTS and CDR2 is YDEGEE. The CDR3 protein is CASSHVMSPGSPGGNTEAFF. The CDR3 DNA sequence: TGTGCCAGCAGCCACGTAATGTCCCCGGGGTCCCCAGGCGGGAACACTGAAGCTTTCTTT.

With regard to this clone: Relative to the germline gene, one junction end is altered; a read error may explain this. This chain connects TRBV6-5 to TRBJ1-4; 9 positions agree with TRBD1. The CDR3 sequence is 14 residues long. Germline CDR1 reads MNHEY; CDR2 reads SVGAGI. The CDR3 DNA reads TGTGCCAGCAGAGGGACAGGGTCTGATGAAGAACTGTTTTTT. Translating it yields CASRGTGSDEELFF.

The chain combines TRBV2 with TRBJ1-2; D remains ambiguous. Germline V lookup: CDR1 SNHLY, CDR2 FYNNEI. V gave up 2 bases and J gave up 0 bases, with 7 bases separating them. The CDR3 sequence is 14 residues long. The CDR3: CASSERAANYGYTF. The CDR3 coding sequence is TGTGCCAGCAGTGAACGCGCGGCTAACTATGGCTACACCTTC.

The CDR3 DNA follows: TGTGCCACCAAAGTGGGATGGGACTCCAGGAATGAGCAGTTCTTC. Translation: CATKVGWDSRNEQFF. The chain links TRBV6-1 to TRBJ2-1, with a weak D call TRBD2 (6 bases). Germline V gene sequence: CDR1 MNHNS, CDR2 SASEGT. Trimming pared 10 bases from V and 7 bases from J, leaving 23 bases between. The CDR3 sequence is 15 residues long.

This chain connects TRBV6-6 to TRBJ2-7, with a weak D call TRBD2 (5 bases). Germline lookup yields CDR1 MNHNY and CDR2 SVGAGI (reference sequence). The CDR3 consists of 12 residues. Trimming removed 4 bases at V and 6 bases at J, with 10 bases between. CDR3 DNA: TGTGCCAGCAGTTCTCGACTACGCGAGCAGTACTTC. Its protein product is CASSSRLREQYF.

The J gene is TRBJ2-3, the V gene TRBV5-4; TRBD2 matches 10 bases. After removal of 4 bases from V and 7 bases from J, the junction contained 3 bases not matched to a gene. The CDR3 covers 13 residues. The V gene's germline CDR1 is SGHNT and CDR2 YYREEE (reference sequence). The CDR3 coding sequence is TGTGCCAGCAGCCCGGGACTAGCGCATACGCAGTATTTT. Its protein is CASSPGLAHTQYF. The full variable domain, completed using reference TRBV5-4 and TRBJ2-3, is ETGVTQSPTHLIKTRGQQVTLRCSSQSGHNTVSWYQQALGQGPQFIFQYYREEENGRGNFPPRFSGLQFPNYSSELNVNALELDDSALYLCASSPGLAHTQYFGPGTRLTVL.

The V gene is TRBV7-3, the J gene TRBJ2-5; weak D call: TRBD1 (5 bases). The CDR3 runs to 14 residues. Germline V gene data show CDR1 as SGHTA and CDR2 as FQGTGA. Trimming left V 4 bases short and J 5 bases short, with 14 bases between. The DNA for the CDR3 is TGTGCCAGCAGCTCTAGTGGGGCCGAGGAGACCCAGTACTTC. Its protein is CASSSSGAEETQYF. Full variable domain (remainder filled in from reference TRBV7-3 and TRBJ2-5): GAGVSQTPSNKVTEKGKYVELRCDPISGHTALYWYRQSLGQGPEFLIYFQGTGAADDSGLPNDRFFAVRPEGSVSTLKIQRTERGDSAVYLCASSSSGAEETQYFGPGTRLLVL.

This clone appeared a few times. This chain links TRBV7-9 with TRBJ1-3; a weak D match, TRBD1 (6 bases). The V end was cut by 5 bases, the J end by 0 bases, with 14 bases between. Germline values: CDR1 SEHNR, CDR2 FQNEAQ (reference sequence). The CDR3 covers 16 residues. The CDR3 loop is CASSHRGGVSGNTIYF. The CDR3 nucleotides are TGTGCCAGCAGCCATCGAGGGGGGGTCTCTGGAAACACCATATATTTT.

The chain couples TRBV13 to TRBJ2-5; D gene uncertain. Between the trimmed V and J ends, which lost 5 bases and 3 bases, there was a span of 13 bases. Germline lookup yields CDR1 PRHDT and CDR2 FYEKMQ (reference sequence). The CDR3 extends over 14 amino acids. The CDR3 DNA sequence: TGTGCCAGCAGCCATTCGACATGGGAAGAGACCCAGTACTTC. Protein: CASSHSTWEETQYF. Supplemented by reference TRBV13 and TRBJ2-5, the full variable domain reads AAGVIQSPRHLIKEKRETATLKCYPIPRHDTVYWYQQGPGQDPQFLISFYEKMQSDKGSIPDRFSAQQFSDYHSELNMSSLELGDSALYFCASSHSTWEETQYFGPGTRLLVL.

The chain recombines TRBV4-1 with TRBJ2-7; the match to TRBD2 covers 10 bases. This CDR3 contains 16 residues. From germline, CDR1 is MGHRA and CDR2 YSYEKL. V was pared by 0 bases and J by 3 bases, with 5 bases of the junction left unmatched. The CDR3 nucleotides read TGCGCCAGCAGCCAAGAAGGAGCGGGGGGGTACTACGAGCAGTACTTC. This sequence encodes CASSQEGAGGYYEQYF.

The chain links TRBV21-1 to TRBJ2-1; the listed D gene, TRBD2, was not tested against the DNA. TRBV21-1 is a recognized pseudogene. The CDR3 contains 18 residues. The CDR3 sequence: CASSKEVCRPSSYNEQFF. The CDR3 region has the DNA TGTGCCAGCAGCAAAGAGGTCTGTCGGCCTAGCTCCTACAATGAGCAGTTCTTC.

CDR3 residues: CASSQLPGQGVHQPQHF. The CDR3 coding sequence is TGTGCCAGTAGTCAACTACCGGGACAGGGGGTCCATCAGCCCCAGCATTTT. J is TRBJ1-5 and V is TRBV19, with 11 bases that match TRBD1. Germline trimming cut 5 bases from V and 5 bases from J; bases unmatched to any gene: 11. The CDR3 covers 17 residues. Germline CDR1 LNHDA, CDR2 SQIVND (reference sequence).